These 21 T cell receptor beta chains share one sample of origin, sequenced in a study of breast tumors, draining lymph nodes, adjacent tissues. TCRdb re-analysed the multiplex PCR reads in MiXCR, keeping a single row per CDR3 protein. The sample has around 43,000 distinct CDR3 sequences, about 21% seen once. The sequenced sample was breast tumor tissue. These receptors were collected from a female donor with breast cancer. Some clones in this sample may be carry-over from other donors' samples.

This chain connects TRBV4-1 to TRBJ1-6, with TRBD1 as a possible D gene (5 bases). The germline V gene has CDR1 MGHRA and CDR2 YSYEKL. The CDR3 consists of 15 residues. Trimming shortened V by 1 base and J by 11 bases, and 15 bases separated the two germline ends. Here the CDR3 reads CASSQVEEGTAPLHF. Here the CDR3 DNA reads TGCGCCAGCAGCCAAGTGGAGGAGGGGACGGCACCCCTCCACTTT.

On this clonotype: This clone may be a read error of a much larger clone one base away. V and J are TRBV12-3 or TRBV12-4 and TRBJ2-3; weak D call: TRBD2 (6 bases). Deletions cut 6 bases from V and 1 base from J, with 14 bases between. CDR3 length equals 15 residues. The CDR3 nucleotides read TGTGCCAGCAGCGCCCGGGAGCGTCGCACAGATACGCAGTATTTT. Its protein product is CASSARERRTDTQYF.

Notes on this clonotype: This may arise from a read error, as a much more abundant clone is one base away. The gene calls are TRBV12-3 or TRBV12-4 and TRBJ1-3, with D hard to call. V was shortened by 5 bases and J by 9 bases, with 20 bases between the two germline ends. The CDR3 consists of 15 residues. The CDR3 sequence is CASSPAARAFGTIYF. The CDR3 DNA reads as TGTGCCAGCAGTCCCGCTGCGCGGGCCTTTGGCACCATATATTTT.

This clonotype was observed at least ten times. V usage is TRBV20-1 and J usage is TRBJ2-7; 7 bases match TRBD1. With V trimmed by 3 bases and J by 1 base, 6 bases remained unmatched. CDR1 and CDR2 from the germline V gene are DFQATT and SNEGSKA (reference sequence). The CDR3 has 14 amino acids. The CDR3 DNA follows: TGCAGTGCTAGTTTGGTGGGACAGTCCTACGAGCAGTACTTC. Translating gives CSASLVGQSYEQYF.

This chain links TRBV18 with TRBJ1-1, with TRBD1 identical over 8 bases. Looked up from germline, CDR1 is KGHSH and CDR2 is LQKENI. The CDR3 covers 16 residues. The trim removed 3 bases at V and 1 base at J, leaving 7 bases unmatched. The CDR3, as DNA: TGTGCCAGCTCACCGCGAGGACAGGGATCGAACACTGAAGCTTTCTTT. Encoded protein: CASSPRGQGSNTEAFF.

This clonotype was detected many times. V and J are TRBV19 and TRBJ2-2; D not resolved. With 0 bases removed from V and 6 bases from J, the gap between germline ends came to 8 bases. Germline CDR1 is LNHDA and CDR2 is SQIVND (reference sequence). The CDR3 totals 14 residues. The CDR3 spells CASSIDQSSGELFF. The CDR3 nucleotides are TGTGCCAGTAGTATAGATCAGTCATCCGGGGAGCTGTTTTTT.

This clonotype showed up many times. This chain connects TRBV7-8 to TRBJ2-1, with 7 bases matching TRBD2. The V segment lost 0 bases and the J segment 9 bases; nucleotides outside the gene matches: 5. Germline V gene lookup returns CDR1 SGHVS and CDR2 FQNEAQ. This CDR3 contains 14 residues. CDR3 sequence (DNA): TGTGCCAGCAGCTTAGCGGGAGGGAAGGGTGAGCAGTTCTTC. Encoded protein: CASSLAGGKGEQFF.

Notes on this clonotype: This sequence may be a read error, since a much larger clone differs from it by one base. The chain is built from TRBV6-1 and TRBJ2-7, with D maybe TRBD1 (5 bases). Germline V lookup: CDR1 MNHNS, CDR2 SASEGT. V lost 8 bases to trimming and J lost 2 bases, with 13 bases between them. The CDR3 covers 13 residues. For the CDR3, the DNA is TGTGCCAGCGGACATCCACCTGCCTACGAGCAGTACTTC. Encoded protein: CASGHPPAYEQYF.

The table lists this clonotype with many counts. The rearrangement joins TRBV6-1 to TRBJ1-6; 7 bases fit TRBD1. Germline V gene sequence: CDR1 MNHNS, CDR2 SASEGT. With 1 base clipped from V and 7 bases from J, the junction kept 10 bases outside the gene matches. This CDR3 comprises 17 residues. CDR3 bases: TGTGCCAGCAGTGAAGGGGTTCAATGGACAGGAAATTCACCCCTCCACTTT. Translated: CASSEGVQWTGNSPLHF.

This clonotype was detected ten times or more. The chain combines TRBV5-1 with TRBJ1-2, with no clear D. Trimming cost V 5 bases and J 2 bases, with 10 bases left between them. Germline CDR1 and CDR2: SGHRS and YFSETQ. This CDR3 is built from 13 residues. In DNA, the CDR3 is TGCGCCAGCAGTTACGAAATGAACTATGGCTACACCTTC. Protein: CASSYEMNYGYTF.

This chain joins TRBV18 and TRBJ2-3; D is ambiguous. Germline values: CDR1 KGHSH, CDR2 LQKENI. The CDR3 is 15 residues long. V was pared by 4 bases and J by 2 bases, with 13 bases between. The DNA for the CDR3 is TGTGCCAGCTCACTCGCATACAGTAACACAGATACGCAGTATTTT. Translation: CASSLAYSNTDTQYF.

This clonotype was counted ten times or more. The gene calls are TRBV5-1 and TRBJ2-1, with 7 bases that match TRBD1. CDR1 and CDR2 (germline): SGHRS, YFSETQ. The CDR3 has 17 amino acids. The junction had 14 bases not matched to a gene; V was cut back by 4 bases and J by 4 bases. The CDR3 region is CASSQGTAVSQYNEQFF. CDR3 sequence (DNA): TGCGCCAGCAGCCAAGGGACAGCAGTCTCCCAGTACAATGAGCAGTTCTTC.

This clonotype was observed many times. The gene calls are TRBV4-2 and TRBJ2-2, with D hard to call. Germline CDR1 reads LGHNA; CDR2 reads YNFKEQ. The length of the CDR3 is 16 residues. V was cut by 1 base and J by 0 bases, with 9 bases left in between. CDR3 in DNA: TGTGCCAGCAGCCAAGGGAGAGAGCCGAACACCGGGGAGCTGTTTTTT. Translation: CASSQGREPNTGELFF.

This clonotype came up once. CDR3 residues: CASSLSGSLGEQFF. In nucleotides, the CDR3 is TGTGCCAGCAGCTTAAGTGGGTCGCTAGGGGAGCAGTTCTTC. The V gene is TRBV7-3, the J gene TRBJ2-1; D is unresolved. Germline CDR1 reads SGHTA; CDR2 reads FQGTGA. V was cut by 1 base and J by 10 bases, with 14 bases left in between. The length of the CDR3 is 14 residues.

This clonotype was seen at least ten times. The rearrangement links TRBV12-3 or TRBV12-4 to TRBJ1-4; 9 bases match TRBD1. V was clipped by 7 bases and J by 7 bases; unmatched bases: 7. This CDR3 comprises 14 residues. In nucleotides, the CDR3 is TGTGCCAGCAATGAGGGACAGGGAAGTGAAAAACTGTTTTTT. Its translation: CASNEGQGSEKLFF.

This clonotype was counted ten times or more. This rearrangement joins TRBV5-6 to TRBJ2-1; TRBD2 matches 9 bases. Germline lookup yields CDR1 SGHDT and CDR2 YYEEEE. CDR3 size: 15 residues. With V trimmed by 2 bases and J by 9 bases, 9 bases remained unmatched. DNA for the CDR3: TGTGCCAGCAGCTTTGATCTAGCGGGATGGGGTGAGCAGTTCTTC. It specifies CASSFDLAGWGEQFF.

This clonotype appeared many times. The chain joins TRBV2 to TRBJ2-3, with D unresolved. Germline-derived CDR1 and CDR2 are SNHLY and FYNNEI. V shed 6 bases and J shed 6 bases, with 7 bases lying between them. This CDR3 has 11 amino acids. The CDR3 DNA sequence: TGTGCCAGCAGAGGCTGGGATACGCAGTATTTT. Amino acids: CASRGWDTQYF.

This clonotype was seen repeatedly, ten times or more. V is TRBV20-1 and J is TRBJ2-5; the match to TRBD2 covers 7 bases. V shed 3 bases and J 1 base; nucleotides not matched to a gene: 2. CDR1 is DFQATT and CDR2 is SNEGSKA in the germline V gene (reference sequence). The CDR3 runs to 13 residues. The CDR3 DNA reads as TGCAGTGCTAGTACGGGGGGCCAAGAGACCCAGTACTTC. Translating it yields CSASTGGQETQYF.

This clonotype was seen at least ten times. The rearrangement links TRBV20-1 to TRBJ2-3; D remains ambiguous. CDR3 length equals 13 residues. CDR1 is DFQATT and CDR2 is SNEGSKA in the germline V gene (reference sequence). Trimming cost V 2 bases and J 3 bases, with 9 bases left between them. The CDR3 spells CSARFHGTDTQYF. The CDR3 DNA reads as TGCAGTGCTAGATTCCACGGGACAGATACGCAGTATTTT.

The chain links TRBV20-1 to TRBJ2-1; D ambiguous. Germline V gives CDR1 DFQATT, CDR2 SNEGSKA (reference sequence). V lost 5 bases and J lost 0, with 8 bases in between. The CDR3 extends over 13 amino acids. The CDR3: CSASASSYNEQFF. CDR3 DNA: TGCAGTGCTTCAGCGAGCTCCTACAATGAGCAGTTCTTC.

This clonotype was seen many times. The rearrangement links TRBV7-3 to TRBJ2-1; 16 bases fit TRBD2. Trimming took 5 bases from V and 12 from J; bases not matched to a gene: 7. The germline V gene has CDR1 SGHTA and CDR2 FQGTGA. The CDR3 runs to 15 residues. The DNA for the CDR3 is TGTGCCAGCAGCCAGACCGGGACTAGCGGGGGGGGGCAGTTCTTC. Translated: CASSQTGTSGGGQFF.